Shown below are 7 T cell receptor beta chains from a single sample sequenced in a study of human T cells and chemical hapten exposure. Via MiXCR, TCRdb re-called the RACE reads, giving one row per CDR3 protein. The sample lists approximately 370,000 distinct CDR3 sequences, around 5.5% seen once, with under 9.5% in the top ten. Time point defined: pre-sensitization, week 0. Treatment given: therapeutic diphenylcyclopropenone sensitization with weekly scalp DPC. This sample comprised whole blood, obtained in connection with sensitization to the hapten diphenylcyclopropenone (DPC). The receptor set was obtained from a young woman with alopecia areata. Some clones in this sample may be carry-over from other donors' samples.

Many counts were recorded for this clonotype. CDR3 loop: CASSLNGGIEVHEQYF. As DNA, the CDR3 is TGTGCCAGCAGTCTTAATGGGGGTATCGAAGTCCACGAGCAGTACTTC. The gene calls are TRBV2 and TRBJ2-7; possibly TRBD1 or TRBD2 for D (5 bases each). The length of the CDR3 is 16 residues. Trimming removed 5 bases at V and 5 bases at J, with 22 bases between. Germline loops: CDR1 SNHLY, CDR2 FYNNEI. Variable domain in full (rest from reference TRBV2 and TRBJ2-7): EPEVTQTPSHQVTQMGQEVILRCVPISNHLYFYWYRQILGQKVEFLVSFYNNEISEKSEIFDDQFSVERPDGSNFTLKIRSTKLEDSAMYFCASSLNGGIEVHEQYFGPGTRLTVT.

This clonotype appeared many times. This chain connects TRBV7-2 to TRBJ2-1, with 9 bases lining up with TRBD2. The CDR3 loop spans 15 amino acids. The V and J ends lost 5 bases and 4 bases, in that order; junction bases with no gene match: 6. CDR1 and CDR2 (germline): SGHTA, FQGNSA. The CDR3 protein is CASSPLAGYYNEQFF. Written as DNA, the CDR3 is TGTGCCAGCAGCCCACTAGCGGGTTATTACAATGAGCAGTTCTTC.

J is TRBJ1-2 and V is TRBV12-3 or TRBV12-4, with 7 bases that match TRBD1. V trimming: 6 bases; J trimming: 2 bases; junction bases outside the gene matches: 9. This CDR3 region has 15 residues. The CDR3, as DNA: TGTGCCAGCAGCACAACAGGGGCCTACAACTATGGCTACACCTTC. Residues: CASSTTGAYNYGYTF.

This clonotype appeared a few times. The chain uses TRBV25-1 and TRBJ2-3, with 7 positions matching TRBD2. CDR3 size: 17 residues. From germline, CDR1 is MGHDK and CDR2 SYGVNS. V lost 4 bases, J lost 0 bases, and 10 bases stayed unmatched. The CDR3 loop reads CASSVPSGSLSTDTQYF. CDR3 bases: TGTGCCAGCAGTGTCCCTAGCGGTTCTCTAAGCACAGATACGCAGTATTTT.

The chain combines TRBV12-3 or TRBV12-4 with TRBJ2-3; 7 bases match TRBD2. The CDR3 contains 16 residues. The trim removed 0 bases at V and 1 base at J, leaving 4 bases unmatched. The CDR3 sequence: CASSLAASGRTDTQYF. For the CDR3, the DNA is TGTGCCAGCAGTTTAGCGGCTAGCGGACGCACAGATACGCAGTATTTT.

This clonotype was counted only a few times. The J gene is TRBJ1-5, the V gene TRBV2, with D unclear. This CDR3 is built from 14 residues. With 5 bases removed from V and 5 bases from J, the gap between germline ends came to 13 bases. Per germline, CDR1 SNHLY and CDR2 FYNNEI. The CDR3 nucleotides are TGTGCCAGCAGTTCGGACCCGAGGTATCAGCCCCAGCATTTT. This codes for CASSSDPRYQPQHF.

This clonotype has ten or more counts. The chain links TRBV4-1 to TRBJ2-1; D could derive from TRBD1 or TRBD2 (5 bases each). This CDR3 is 17 amino acids long. Trimming cost V 0 bases and J 3 bases, with 15 bases left between them. Looked up from germline, CDR1 is MGHRA and CDR2 is YSYEKL. The CDR3 protein is CASSQDVGRDLYNEQFF. The CDR3 DNA follows: TGCGCCAGCAGCCAAGATGTAGGCAGGGACCTCTACAATGAGCAGTTCTTC.